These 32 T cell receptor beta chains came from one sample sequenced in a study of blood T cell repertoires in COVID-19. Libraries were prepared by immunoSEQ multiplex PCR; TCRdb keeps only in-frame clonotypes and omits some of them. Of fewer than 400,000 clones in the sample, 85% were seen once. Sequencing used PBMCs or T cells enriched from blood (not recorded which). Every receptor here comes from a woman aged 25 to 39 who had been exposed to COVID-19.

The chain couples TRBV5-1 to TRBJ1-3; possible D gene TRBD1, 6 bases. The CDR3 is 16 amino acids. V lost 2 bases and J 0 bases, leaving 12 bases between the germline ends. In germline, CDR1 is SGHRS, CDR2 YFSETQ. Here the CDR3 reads CASSFGQPNSGNTIYF. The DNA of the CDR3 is TGCGCCAGCAGCTTCGGACAGCCAAACTCTGGAAACACCATATATTTT.

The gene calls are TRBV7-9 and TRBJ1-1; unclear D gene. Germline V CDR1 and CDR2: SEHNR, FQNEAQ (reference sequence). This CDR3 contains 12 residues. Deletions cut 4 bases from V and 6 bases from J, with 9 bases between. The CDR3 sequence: CASSWTGAEAFF. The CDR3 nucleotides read TGTGCCAGCAGCTGGACTGGCGCTGAAGCTTTCTTT.

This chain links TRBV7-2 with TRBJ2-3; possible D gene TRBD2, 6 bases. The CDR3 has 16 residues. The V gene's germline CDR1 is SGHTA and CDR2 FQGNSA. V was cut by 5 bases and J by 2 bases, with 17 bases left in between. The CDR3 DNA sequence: TGTGCCAGCAGCCCCGGGACTCTCGCCCTCACAGATACGCAGTATTTT. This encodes CASSPGTLALTDTQYF.

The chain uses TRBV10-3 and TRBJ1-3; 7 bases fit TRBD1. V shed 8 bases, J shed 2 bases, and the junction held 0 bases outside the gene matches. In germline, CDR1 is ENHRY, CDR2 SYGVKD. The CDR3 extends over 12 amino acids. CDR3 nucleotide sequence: TGTGCCATCGGGACAGCTGGAAACACCATATATTTT. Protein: CAIGTAGNTIYF.

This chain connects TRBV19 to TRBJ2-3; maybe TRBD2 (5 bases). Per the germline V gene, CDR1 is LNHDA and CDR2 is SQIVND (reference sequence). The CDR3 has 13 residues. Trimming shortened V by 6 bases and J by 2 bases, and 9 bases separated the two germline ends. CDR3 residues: CASSPGNTDTQYF. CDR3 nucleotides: TGTGCCAGTAGCCCGGGAAACACAGATACGCAGTATTTT. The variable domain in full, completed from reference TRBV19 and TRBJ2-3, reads DGGITQSPKYLFRKEGQNVTLSCEQNLNHDAMYWYRQDPGQGLRLIYYSQIVNDFQKGDIAEGYSVSREKKESFPLTVTSAQKNPTAFYLCASSPGNTDTQYFGPGTRLTVL.

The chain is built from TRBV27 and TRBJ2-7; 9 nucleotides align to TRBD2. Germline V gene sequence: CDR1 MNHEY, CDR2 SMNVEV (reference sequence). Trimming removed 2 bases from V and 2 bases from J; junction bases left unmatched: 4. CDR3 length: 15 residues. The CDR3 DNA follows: TGTGCCAGCAGTTTACTAGCGGGAACTACCTACGAGCAGTACTTC. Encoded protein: CASSLLAGTTYEQYF.

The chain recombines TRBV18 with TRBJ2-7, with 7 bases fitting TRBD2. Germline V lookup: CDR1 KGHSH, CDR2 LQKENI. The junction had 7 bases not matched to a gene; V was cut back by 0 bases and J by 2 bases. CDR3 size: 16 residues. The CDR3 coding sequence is TGTGCCAGCTCACCACCCGGCGGGAGTGCCACCTACGAGCAGTACTTC. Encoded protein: CASSPPGGSATYEQYF. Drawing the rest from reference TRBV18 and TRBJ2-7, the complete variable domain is NAGVMQNPRHLVRRRGQEARLRCSPMKGHSHVYWYRQLPEEGLKFMVYLQKENIIDESGMPKERFSAEFPKEGPSILRIQQVVRGDSAAYFCASSPPGGSATYEQYFGPGTRLTVT.

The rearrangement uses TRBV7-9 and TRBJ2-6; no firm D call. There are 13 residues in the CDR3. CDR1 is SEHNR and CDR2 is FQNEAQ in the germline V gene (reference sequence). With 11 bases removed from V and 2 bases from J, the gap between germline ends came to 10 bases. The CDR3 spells CAPRGPGANVLTF. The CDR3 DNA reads TGTGCCCCCCGAGGCCCTGGGGCCAACGTCCTGACTTTC.

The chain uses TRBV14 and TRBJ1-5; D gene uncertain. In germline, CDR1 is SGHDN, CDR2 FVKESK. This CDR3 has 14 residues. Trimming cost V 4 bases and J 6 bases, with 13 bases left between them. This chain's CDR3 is CASSPSGAGQPQHF. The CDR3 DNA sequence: TGTGCCAGCAGCCCGTCAGGTGCGGGTCAGCCCCAGCATTTT.

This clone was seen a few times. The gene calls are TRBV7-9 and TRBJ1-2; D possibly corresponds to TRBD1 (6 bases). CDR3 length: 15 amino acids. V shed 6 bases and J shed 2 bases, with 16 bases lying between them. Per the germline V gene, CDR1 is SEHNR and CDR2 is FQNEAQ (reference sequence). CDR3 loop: CASRFAEGENYGYTF. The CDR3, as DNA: TGTGCCAGCAGATTCGCCGAGGGGGAGAACTATGGCTACACCTTC.

The CDR3 here is CASSLHPRDSNQPQHF. Here the CDR3 DNA reads TGTGCCAGCAGTTTACACCCCAGGGATAGCAATCAGCCCCAGCATTTT. The chain recombines TRBV27 with TRBJ1-5; a possible D gene is TRBD1 (5 bases). Trimming left V 2 bases short and J 0 bases short, with 11 bases between. The CDR3 has 16 amino acids. Looked up from germline, CDR1 is MNHEY and CDR2 is SMNVEV (reference sequence).

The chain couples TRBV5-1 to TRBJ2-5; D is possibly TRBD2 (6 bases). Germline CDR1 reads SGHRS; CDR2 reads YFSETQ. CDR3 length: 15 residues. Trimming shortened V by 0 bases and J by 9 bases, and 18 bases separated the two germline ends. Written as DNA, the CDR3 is TGCGCCAGCAGCTTGGCGGGACTCAGGGATGAGGCCCAGTACTTC. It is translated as CASSLAGLRDEAQYF. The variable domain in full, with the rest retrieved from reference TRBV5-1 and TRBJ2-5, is KAGVTQTPRYLIKTRGQQVTLSCSPISGHRSVSWYQQTPGQGLQFLFEYFSETQRNKGNFPGRFSGRQFSNSRSEMNVSTLELGDSALYLCASSLAGLRDEAQYFGPGTRLLVL.

The CDR3 region is CASSQGEWSLETQYF. CDR3 nucleotides: TGCGCCAGCAGCCAAGGAGAGTGGTCCCTAGAGACCCAGTACTTC. The V and J genes are TRBV4-1 and TRBJ2-5; D call uncertain. The CDR3 totals 15 residues. In germline, CDR1 is MGHRA, CDR2 YSYEKL. V was pared by 1 base and J by 4 bases, with 13 bases between.

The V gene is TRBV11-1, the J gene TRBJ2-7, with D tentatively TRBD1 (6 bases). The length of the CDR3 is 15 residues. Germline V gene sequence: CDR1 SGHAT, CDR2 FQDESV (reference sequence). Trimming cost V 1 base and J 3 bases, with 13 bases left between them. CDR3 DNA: TGTGCCAGCAGCTTAGTAAAGACAGGCCACTACGAGCAGTACTTC. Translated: CASSLVKTGHYEQYF.

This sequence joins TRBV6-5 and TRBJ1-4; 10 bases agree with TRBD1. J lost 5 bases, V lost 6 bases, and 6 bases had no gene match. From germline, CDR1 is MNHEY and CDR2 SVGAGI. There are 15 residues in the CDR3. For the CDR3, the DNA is TGTGCCAGCAGGACCAGACAGGGGGCGAATGAAAAACTGTTTTTT. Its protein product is CASRTRQGANEKLFF.

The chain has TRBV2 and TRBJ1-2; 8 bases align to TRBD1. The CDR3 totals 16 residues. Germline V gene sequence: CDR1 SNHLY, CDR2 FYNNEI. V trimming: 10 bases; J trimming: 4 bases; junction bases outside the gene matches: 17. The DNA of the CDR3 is TGTGCCACTCAATTGGGGCTGCAGGGGGCTGTCTATGGCTACACCTTC. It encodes CATQLGLQGAVYGYTF.

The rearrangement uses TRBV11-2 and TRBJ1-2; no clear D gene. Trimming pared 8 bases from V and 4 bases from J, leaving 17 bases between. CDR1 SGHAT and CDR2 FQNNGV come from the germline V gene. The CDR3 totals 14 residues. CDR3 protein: CASAGSALPYGYTF. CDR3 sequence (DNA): TGTGCCAGCGCCGGGTCGGCTTTGCCCTATGGCTACACCTTC.

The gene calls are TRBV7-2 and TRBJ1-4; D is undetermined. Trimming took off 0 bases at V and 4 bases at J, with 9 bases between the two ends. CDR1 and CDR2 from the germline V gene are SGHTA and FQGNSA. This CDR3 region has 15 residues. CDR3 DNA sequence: TGTGCCAGCAGCTTAGCAAGCGGCCTTAATGAAAAACTGTTTTTT. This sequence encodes CASSLASGLNEKLFF. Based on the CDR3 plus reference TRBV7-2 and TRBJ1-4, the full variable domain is GAGVSQSPSNKVTEKGKDVELRCDPISGHTALYWYRQSLGQGLEFLIYFQGNSAPDKSGLPSDRFSAERTGGSVSTLTIQRTQQEDSAVYLCASSLASGLNEKLFFGSGTQLSVL.

This CDR3 is CASSEAKGIGSPLHF. For the CDR3, the DNA is TGTGCCAGCAGTGAAGCGAAGGGGATTGGGTCACCCCTCCACTTT. The chain recombines TRBV6-1 with TRBJ1-6, with a tentative D call TRBD1 (5 bases). CDR1 and CDR2 from the germline V gene are MNHNS and SASEGT. Trimming took 0 bases from V and 10 from J, leaving 13 bases between them. The CDR3 runs to 15 residues.

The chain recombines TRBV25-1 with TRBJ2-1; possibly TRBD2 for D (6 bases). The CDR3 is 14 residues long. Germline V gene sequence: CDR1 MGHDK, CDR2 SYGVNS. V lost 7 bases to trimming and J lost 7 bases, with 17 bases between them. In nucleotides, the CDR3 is TGTGCCAGCACCCGTCCGGGAGCTATGAATGAGCAGTTCTTC. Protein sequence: CASTRPGAMNEQFF.

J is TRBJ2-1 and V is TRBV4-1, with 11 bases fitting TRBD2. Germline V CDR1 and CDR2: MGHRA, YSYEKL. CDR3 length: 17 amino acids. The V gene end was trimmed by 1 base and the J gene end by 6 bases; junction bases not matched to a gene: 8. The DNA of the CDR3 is TGCGCCAGCAGCCAAGTCCCCACTAGCGGGAGTAGCAATGAGCAGTTCTTC. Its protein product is CASSQVPTSGSSNEQFF.

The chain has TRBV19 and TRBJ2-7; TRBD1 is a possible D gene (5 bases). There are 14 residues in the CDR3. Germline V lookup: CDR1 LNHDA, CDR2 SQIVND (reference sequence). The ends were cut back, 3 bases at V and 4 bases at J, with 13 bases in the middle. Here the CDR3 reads CASSIPAGWYEQYF. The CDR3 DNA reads TGTGCCAGTAGTATCCCGGCAGGGTGGTACGAGCAGTACTTC.

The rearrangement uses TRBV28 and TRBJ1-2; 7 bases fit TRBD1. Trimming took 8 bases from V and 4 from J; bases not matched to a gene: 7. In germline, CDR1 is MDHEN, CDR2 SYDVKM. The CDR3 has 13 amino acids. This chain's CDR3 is CASVRGPGYGYTF. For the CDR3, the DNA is TGTGCCAGCGTTAGGGGGCCAGGCTATGGCTACACCTTC.

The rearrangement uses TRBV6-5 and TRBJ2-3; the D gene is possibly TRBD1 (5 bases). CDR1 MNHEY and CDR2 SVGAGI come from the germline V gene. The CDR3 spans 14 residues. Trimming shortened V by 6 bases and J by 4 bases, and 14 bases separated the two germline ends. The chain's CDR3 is CASSPQKGADTQYF. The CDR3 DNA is TGTGCCAGCAGCCCCCAAAAAGGGGCAGATACGCAGTATTTT.

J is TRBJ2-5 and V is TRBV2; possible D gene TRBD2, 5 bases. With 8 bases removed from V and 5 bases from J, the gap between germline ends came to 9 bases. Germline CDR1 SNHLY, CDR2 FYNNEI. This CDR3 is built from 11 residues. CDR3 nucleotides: TGTGCCAGCGCGACGGGGGAGACCCAGTACTTC. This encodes CASATGETQYF.

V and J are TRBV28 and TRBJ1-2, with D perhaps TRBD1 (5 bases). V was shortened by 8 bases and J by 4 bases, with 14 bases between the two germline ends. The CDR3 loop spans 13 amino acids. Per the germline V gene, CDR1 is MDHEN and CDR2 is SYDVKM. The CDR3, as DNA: TGTGCCAGCGGCCCCAGGGTAGCCTATGGCTACACCTTC. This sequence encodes CASGPRVAYGYTF.

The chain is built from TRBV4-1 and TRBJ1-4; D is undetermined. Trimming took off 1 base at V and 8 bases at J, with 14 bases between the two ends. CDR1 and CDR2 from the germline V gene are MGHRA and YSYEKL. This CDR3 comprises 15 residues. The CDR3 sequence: CASSQVSRLEEKLFF. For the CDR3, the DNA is TGCGCCAGCAGCCAAGTCTCCAGGTTAGAGGAAAAACTGTTTTTT.

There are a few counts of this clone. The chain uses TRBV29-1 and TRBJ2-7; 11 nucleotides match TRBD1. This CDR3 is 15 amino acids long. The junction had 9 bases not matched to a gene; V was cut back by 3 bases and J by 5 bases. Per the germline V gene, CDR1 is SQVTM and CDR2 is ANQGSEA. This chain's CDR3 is CSVDRRGQGGNEQYF. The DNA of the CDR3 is TGCAGCGTTGACCGCCGGGGACAGGGGGGGAACGAGCAGTACTTC.

Here the CDR3 DNA reads TGTGCCAGCAGCTCGAACGTGGACAGGCACTACGAGCAGTACTTC. This codes for CASSSNVDRHYEQYF. The rearrangement links TRBV7-9 to TRBJ2-7; TRBD1 matches at 7 bases. Losses at the gene ends were 4 bases for V and 3 bases for J; bases not matched to a gene: 9. Per the germline V gene, CDR1 is SEHNR and CDR2 is FQNEAQ (reference sequence). The length of the CDR3 is 15 residues. The entire variable domain, with the rest obtained from reference TRBV7-9 and TRBJ2-7, is as follows: DTGVSQNPRHKITKRGQNVTFRCDPISEHNRLYWYRQTLGQGPEFLTYFQNEAQLEKSRLLSDRFSAERPKGSFSTLEIQRTEQGDSAMYLCASSSNVDRHYEQYFGPGTRLTVT.

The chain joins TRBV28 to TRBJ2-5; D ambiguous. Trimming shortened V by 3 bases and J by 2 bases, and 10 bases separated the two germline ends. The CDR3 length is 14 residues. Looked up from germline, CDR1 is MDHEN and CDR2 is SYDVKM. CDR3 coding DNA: TGTGCCAGCAGTTTCCGGCGGAGTCAAGAGACCCAGTACTTC. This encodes CASSFRRSQETQYF.

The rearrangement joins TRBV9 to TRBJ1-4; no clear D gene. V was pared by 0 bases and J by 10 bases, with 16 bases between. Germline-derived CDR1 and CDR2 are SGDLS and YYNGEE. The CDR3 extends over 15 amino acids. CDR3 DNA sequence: TGTGCCAGCAGCGTAGGAGTTGGCGGGGAGGGAAAACTGTTTTTT. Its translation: CASSVGVGGEGKLFF.

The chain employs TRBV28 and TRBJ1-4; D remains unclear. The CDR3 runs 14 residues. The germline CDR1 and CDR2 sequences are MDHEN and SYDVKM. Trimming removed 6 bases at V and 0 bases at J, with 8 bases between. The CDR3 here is CASREISTNEKLFF. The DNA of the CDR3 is TGTGCCAGCAGAGAGATATCAACTAATGAAAAACTGTTTTTT.